The source of this TCR beta chain is a study of blood T cell repertoires in COVID-19. CDR3 length: 16 residues. Germline lookup yields CDR1 SGHVS and CDR2 FNYEAQ. V shed 1 base and J 2 bases; nucleotides not matched to a gene: 5. Produced via immunoSEQ multiplex PCR; TCRdb's table is partial and in-frame only. The profile shows about 42,000 clones, 75% to 90% of them singletons. Sequenced: peripheral blood. This chain links TRBV7-6 with TRBJ2-1; 7 bases agree with TRBD2. The TCR sequence derives from a woman over 75 in a cohort sampled during active or convalescent COVID-19. The CDR3 nucleotides read TGTGCCAGCAGCTTAGGGGCGGGAGACACCTACAATGAGCAGTTCTTC. This codes for CASSLGAGDTYNEQFF.